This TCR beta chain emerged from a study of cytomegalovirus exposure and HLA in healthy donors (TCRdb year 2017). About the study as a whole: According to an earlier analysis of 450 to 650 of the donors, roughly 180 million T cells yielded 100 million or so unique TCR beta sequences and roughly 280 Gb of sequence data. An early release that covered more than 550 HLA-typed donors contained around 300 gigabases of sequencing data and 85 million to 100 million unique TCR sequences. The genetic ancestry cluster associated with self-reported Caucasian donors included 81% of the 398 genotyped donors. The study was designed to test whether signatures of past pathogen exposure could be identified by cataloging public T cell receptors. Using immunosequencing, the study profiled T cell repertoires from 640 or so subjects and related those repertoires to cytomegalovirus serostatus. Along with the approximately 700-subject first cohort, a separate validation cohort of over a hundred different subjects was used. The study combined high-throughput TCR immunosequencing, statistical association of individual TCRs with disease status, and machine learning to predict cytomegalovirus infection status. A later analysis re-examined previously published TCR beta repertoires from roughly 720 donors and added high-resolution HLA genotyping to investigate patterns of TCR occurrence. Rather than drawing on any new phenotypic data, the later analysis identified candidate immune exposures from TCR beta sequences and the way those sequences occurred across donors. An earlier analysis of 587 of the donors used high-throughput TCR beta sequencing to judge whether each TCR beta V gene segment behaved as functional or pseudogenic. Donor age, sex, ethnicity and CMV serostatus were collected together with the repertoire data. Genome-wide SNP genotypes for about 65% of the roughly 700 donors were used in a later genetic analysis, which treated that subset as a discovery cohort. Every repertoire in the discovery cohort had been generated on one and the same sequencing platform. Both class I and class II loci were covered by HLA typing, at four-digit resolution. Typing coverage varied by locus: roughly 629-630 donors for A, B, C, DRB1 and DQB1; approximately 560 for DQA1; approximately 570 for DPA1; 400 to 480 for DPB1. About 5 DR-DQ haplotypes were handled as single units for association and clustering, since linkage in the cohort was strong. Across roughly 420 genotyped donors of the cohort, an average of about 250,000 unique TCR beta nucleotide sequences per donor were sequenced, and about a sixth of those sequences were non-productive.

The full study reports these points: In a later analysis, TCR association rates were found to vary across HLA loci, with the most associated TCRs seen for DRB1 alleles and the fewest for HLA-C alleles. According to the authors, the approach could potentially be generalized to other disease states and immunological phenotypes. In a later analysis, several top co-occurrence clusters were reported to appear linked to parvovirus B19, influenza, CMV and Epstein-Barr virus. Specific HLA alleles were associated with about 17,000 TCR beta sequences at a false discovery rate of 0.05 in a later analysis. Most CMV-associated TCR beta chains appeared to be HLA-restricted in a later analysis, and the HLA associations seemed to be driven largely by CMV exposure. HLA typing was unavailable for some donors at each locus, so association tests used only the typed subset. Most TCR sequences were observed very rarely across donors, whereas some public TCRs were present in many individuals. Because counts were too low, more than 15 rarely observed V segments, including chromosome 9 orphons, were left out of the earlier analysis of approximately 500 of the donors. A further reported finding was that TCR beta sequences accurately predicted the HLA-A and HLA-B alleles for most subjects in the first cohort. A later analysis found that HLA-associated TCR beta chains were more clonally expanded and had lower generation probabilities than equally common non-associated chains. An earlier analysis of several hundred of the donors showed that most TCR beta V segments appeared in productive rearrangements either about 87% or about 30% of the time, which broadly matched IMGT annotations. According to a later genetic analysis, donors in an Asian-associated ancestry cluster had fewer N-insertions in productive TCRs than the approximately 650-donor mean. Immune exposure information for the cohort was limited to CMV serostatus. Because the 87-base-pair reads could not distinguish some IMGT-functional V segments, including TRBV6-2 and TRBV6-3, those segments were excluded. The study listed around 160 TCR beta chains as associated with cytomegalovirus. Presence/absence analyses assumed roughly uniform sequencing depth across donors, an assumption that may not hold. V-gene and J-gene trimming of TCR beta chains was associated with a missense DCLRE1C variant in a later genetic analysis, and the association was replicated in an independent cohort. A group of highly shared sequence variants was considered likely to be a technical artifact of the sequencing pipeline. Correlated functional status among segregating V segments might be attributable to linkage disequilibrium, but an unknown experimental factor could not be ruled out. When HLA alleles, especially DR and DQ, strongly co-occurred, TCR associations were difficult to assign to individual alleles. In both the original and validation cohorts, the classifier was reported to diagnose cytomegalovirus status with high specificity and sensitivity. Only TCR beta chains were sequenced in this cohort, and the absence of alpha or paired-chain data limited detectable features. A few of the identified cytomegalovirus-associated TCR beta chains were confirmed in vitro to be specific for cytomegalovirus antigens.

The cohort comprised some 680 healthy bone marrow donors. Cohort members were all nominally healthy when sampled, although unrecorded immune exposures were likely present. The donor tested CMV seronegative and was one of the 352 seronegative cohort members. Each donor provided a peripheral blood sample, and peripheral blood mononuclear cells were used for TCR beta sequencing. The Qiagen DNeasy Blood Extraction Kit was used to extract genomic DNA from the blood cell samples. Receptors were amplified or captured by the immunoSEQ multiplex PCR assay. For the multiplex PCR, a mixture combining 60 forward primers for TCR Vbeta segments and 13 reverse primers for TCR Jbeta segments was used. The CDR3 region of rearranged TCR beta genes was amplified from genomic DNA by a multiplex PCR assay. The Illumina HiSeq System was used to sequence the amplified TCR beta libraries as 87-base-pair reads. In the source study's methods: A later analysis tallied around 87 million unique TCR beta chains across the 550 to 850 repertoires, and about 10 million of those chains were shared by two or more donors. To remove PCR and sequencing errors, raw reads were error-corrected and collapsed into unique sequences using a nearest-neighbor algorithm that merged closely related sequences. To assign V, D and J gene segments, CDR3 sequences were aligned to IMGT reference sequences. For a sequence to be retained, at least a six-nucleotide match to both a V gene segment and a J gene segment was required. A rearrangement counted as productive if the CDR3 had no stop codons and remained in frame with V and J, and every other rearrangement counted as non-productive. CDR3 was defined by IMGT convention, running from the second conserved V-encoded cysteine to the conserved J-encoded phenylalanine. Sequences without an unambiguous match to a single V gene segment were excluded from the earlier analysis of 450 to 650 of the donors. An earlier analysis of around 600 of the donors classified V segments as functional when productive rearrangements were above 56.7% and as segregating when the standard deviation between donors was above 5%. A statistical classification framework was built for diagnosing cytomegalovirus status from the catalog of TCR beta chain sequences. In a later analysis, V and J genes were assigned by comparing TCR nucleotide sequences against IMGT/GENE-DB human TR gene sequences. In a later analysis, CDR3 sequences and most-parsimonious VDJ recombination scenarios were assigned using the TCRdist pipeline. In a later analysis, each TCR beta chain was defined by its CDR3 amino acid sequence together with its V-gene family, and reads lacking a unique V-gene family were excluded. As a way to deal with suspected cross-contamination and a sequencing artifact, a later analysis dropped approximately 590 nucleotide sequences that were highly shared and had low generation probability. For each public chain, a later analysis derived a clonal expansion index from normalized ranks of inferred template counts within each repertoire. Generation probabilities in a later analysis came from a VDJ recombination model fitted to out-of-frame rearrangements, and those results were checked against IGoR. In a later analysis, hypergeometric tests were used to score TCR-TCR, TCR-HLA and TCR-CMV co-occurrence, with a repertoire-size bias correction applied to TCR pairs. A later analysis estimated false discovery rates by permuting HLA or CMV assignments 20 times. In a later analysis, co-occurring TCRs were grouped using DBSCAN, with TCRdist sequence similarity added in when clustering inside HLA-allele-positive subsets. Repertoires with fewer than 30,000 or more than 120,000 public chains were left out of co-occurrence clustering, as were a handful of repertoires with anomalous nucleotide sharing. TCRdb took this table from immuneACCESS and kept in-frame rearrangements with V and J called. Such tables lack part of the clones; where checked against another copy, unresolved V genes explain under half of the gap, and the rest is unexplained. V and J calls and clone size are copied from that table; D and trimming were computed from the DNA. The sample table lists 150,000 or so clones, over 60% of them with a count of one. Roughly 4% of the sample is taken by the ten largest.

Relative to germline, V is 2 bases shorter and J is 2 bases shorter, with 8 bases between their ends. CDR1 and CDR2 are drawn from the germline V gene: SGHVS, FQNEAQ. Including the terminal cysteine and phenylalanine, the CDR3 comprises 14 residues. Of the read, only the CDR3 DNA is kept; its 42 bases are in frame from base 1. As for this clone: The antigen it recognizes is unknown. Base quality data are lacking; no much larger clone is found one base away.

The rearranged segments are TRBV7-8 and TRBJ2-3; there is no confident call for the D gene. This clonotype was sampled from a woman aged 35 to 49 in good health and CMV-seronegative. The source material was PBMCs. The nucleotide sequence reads TGTGCCAGCAGCTTATTTATTTCCACAGATACGCAGTATTTT. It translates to CASSLFISTDTQYF.